This T cell receptor (beta chain) derives from a study of cytomegalovirus exposure and HLA in healthy donors. Whole-study results and caveats: A later analysis linked a missense DCLRE1C variant to TCR beta V- and J-gene trimming.

PCR used 60 Vbeta primers and 13 Jbeta primers. Produced via immunoSEQ multiplex PCR; TCRdb's table is partial and in-frame only. The repertoire holds 120,000 or so clones, with over 60% as singletons. CDR1 is WSHSY and CDR2 is SAAADI in the germline V gene. The ends were cut back, 5 bases at V and 6 bases at J, with 13 bases in the middle. This CDR3 region has 13 residues. This clone turned up a few times. Its antigen is as yet unknown. The chain combines TRBV10-2 with TRBJ1-1; no reliable D call. The clonotype was recovered from a woman aged 25 to 39 in good health and CMV-seronegative. The sequencing sample was made of PBMCs. CDR3 sequence: CASSLGRRAEAFF. CDR3 nucleotides: TGCGCCAGCAGTCTCGGAAGGAGGGCTGAAGCTTTCTTT.